A single T cell receptor (beta chain) is shown here with its context. The CDR3 has 15 residues. From germline, CDR1 is SGDLS and CDR2 YYNGEE. V lost 0 bases, J lost 5 bases, and 6 bases stayed unmatched. The record originates from a study of blood T cell repertoires in COVID-19. Whole-study context: Sites in the United States, Italy and Spain provided acute and convalescent COVID-19 samples. Sources were T cells, B-cell-depleted T cells, or PBMCs; the material itself was cDNA or gDNA.

In the source study's methods: Amplification with reference gene primers provided the estimates of nucleated cell counts. Profiling relied on immunoSEQ multiplex PCR, and the TCRdb table lists in-frame clones only, not all of them. From that table come the V and J calls and clone size; the DNA was used to work out D and trimming. The profile shows about 200,000 clones, 80% to 90% of them singletons. This clonotype was sampled from a man of 80 years or more with acute or convalescent COVID-19. The chain combines TRBV9 with TRBJ2-3; 7 nucleotides align to TRBD2. Material for sequencing was peripheral blood. CDR3 loop: CASSVAGGWRDTQYF. In DNA, the CDR3 is TGTGCCAGCAGCGTAGCGGGAGGTTGGCGAGATACGCAGTATTTT.